This T cell receptor beta chain was obtained from a study of T cell responses to AZD1222 COVID-19 vaccine. This CDR3 contains 13 residues. The germline CDR1 and CDR2 sequences are KGHDR and SFDVKD. V lost 4 bases and J 8 bases, leaving 11 bases between the germline ends. Points on this clone: Its antigen is still unknown.

Study-level points and caveats: Variant regions that are unmutated are reportedly the target of nearly half of spike-specific TCRs.

Assay: immunoSEQ multiplex PCR; the TCRdb copy retains only in-frame clones and omits some. The sample shows 80,000 or so clones, approximately 90% of them seen only once. J is TRBJ2-1 and V is TRBV24-1; no clear D. This specimen consisted of peripheral blood, obtained on day 0 of MenACWY control vaccination. This sequence was found in an adult in good health. The CDR3 DNA reads TGTGCCACCAGTGACCCCCCCAGCTATGAGCAGTTCTTC. This codes for CATSDPPSYEQFF.